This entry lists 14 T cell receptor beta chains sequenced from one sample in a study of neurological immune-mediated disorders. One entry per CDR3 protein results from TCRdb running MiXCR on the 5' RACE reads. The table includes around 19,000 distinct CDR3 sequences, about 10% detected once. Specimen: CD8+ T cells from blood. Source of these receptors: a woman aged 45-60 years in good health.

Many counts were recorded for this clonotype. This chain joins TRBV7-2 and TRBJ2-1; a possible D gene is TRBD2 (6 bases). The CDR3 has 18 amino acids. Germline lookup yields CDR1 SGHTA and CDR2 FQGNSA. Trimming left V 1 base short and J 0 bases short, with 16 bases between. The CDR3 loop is CASSLVARTNPSYNEQFF. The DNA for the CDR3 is TGTGCCAGCAGCTTAGTTGCCCGGACTAACCCCTCCTACAATGAGCAGTTCTTC.

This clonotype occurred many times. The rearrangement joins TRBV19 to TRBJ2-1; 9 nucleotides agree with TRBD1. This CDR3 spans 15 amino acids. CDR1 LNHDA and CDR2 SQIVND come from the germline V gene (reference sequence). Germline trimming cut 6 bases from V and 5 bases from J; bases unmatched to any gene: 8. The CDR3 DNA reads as TGTGCCAGTAGGTATACAGGGGGCCTGGACAATGAGCAGTTCTTC. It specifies CASRYTGGLDNEQFF.

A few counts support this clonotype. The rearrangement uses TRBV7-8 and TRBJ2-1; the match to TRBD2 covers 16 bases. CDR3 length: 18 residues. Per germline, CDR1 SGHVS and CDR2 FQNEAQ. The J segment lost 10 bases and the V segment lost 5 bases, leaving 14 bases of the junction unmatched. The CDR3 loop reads CASSLRPGLAGGMKEQFF. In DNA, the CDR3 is TGTGCCAGCAGCCTACGACCGGGACTAGCGGGGGGGATGAAGGAGCAGTTCTTC.

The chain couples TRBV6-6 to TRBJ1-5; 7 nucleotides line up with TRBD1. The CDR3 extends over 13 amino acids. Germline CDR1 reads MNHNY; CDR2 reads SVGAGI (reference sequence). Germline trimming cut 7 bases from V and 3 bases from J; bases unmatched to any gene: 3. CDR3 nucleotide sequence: TGTGCCAGCAAGGGACAGAACAATCAGCCCCAGCATTTT. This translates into CASKGQNNQPQHF.

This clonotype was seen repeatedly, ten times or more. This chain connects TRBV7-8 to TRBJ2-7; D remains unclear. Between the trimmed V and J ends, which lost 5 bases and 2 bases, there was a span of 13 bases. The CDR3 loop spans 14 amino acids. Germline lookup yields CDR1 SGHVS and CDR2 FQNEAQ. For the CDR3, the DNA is TGTGCCAGCAGCGCCAGGCCAGGCCCCTACGAGCAGTACTTC. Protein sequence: CASSARPGPYEQYF.

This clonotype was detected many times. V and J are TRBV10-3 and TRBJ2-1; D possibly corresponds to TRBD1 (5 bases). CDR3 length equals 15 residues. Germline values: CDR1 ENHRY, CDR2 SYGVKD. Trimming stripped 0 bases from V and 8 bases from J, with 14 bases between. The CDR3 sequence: CAISESWAGQDEQFF. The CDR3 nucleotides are TGTGCCATCAGTGAGTCATGGGCAGGGCAGGATGAGCAGTTCTTC.

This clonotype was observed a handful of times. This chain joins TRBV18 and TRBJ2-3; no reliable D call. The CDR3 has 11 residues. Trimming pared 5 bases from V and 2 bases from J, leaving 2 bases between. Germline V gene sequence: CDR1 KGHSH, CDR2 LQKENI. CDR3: CASSVTDTQYF. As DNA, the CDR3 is TGTGCCAGCTCAGTCACAGATACGCAGTATTTT.

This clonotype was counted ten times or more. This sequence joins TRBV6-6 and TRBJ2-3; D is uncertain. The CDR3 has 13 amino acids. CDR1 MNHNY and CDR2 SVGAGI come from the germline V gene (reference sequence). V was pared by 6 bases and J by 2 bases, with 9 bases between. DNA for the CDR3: TGTGCCAGCAGCCAGACCTACACAGATACGCAGTATTTT. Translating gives CASSQTYTDTQYF.

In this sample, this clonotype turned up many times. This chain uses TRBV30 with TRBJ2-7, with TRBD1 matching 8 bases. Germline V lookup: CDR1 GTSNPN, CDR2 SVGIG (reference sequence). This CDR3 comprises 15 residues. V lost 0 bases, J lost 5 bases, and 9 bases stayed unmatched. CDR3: CAWSVDPGGGHEQYF. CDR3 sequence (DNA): TGTGCCTGGAGTGTAGATCCAGGGGGCGGGCACGAGCAGTACTTC.

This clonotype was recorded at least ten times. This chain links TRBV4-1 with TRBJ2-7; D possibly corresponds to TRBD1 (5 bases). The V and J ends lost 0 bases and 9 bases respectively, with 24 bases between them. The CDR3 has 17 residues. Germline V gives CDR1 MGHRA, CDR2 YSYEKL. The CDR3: CASSQEGAAGAGSRQYF. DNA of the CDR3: TGCGCCAGCAGCCAAGAAGGGGCAGCAGGAGCCGGATCGCGGCAGTACTTC.

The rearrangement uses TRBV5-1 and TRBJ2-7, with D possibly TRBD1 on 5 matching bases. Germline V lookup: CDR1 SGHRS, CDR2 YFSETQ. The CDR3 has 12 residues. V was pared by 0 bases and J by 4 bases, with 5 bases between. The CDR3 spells CASSLEGYEQYF. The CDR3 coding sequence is TGCGCCAGCAGCTTGGAGGGGTACGAGCAGTACTTC.

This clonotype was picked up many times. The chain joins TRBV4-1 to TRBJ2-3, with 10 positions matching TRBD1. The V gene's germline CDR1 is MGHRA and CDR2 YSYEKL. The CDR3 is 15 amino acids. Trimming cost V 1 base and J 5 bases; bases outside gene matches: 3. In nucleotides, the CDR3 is TGCGCCAGCAGCCAAGGACAGGGGGCTGGAGATACGCAGTATTTT. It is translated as CASSQGQGAGDTQYF.

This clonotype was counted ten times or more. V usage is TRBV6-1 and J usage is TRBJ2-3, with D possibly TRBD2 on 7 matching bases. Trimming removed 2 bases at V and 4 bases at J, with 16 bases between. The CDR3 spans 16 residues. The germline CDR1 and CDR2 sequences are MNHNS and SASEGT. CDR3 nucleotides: TGTGCCAGCAGTGAAAATCGGGGGGCGCGGGCAGATACGCAGTATTTT. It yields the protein CASSENRGARADTQYF.

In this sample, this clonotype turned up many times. Here the CDR3 reads CASSQDPSGSSSADTQYF. The CDR3 nucleotides read TGTGCCAGCAGCCAAGACCCTAGCGGAAGCTCCAGCGCAGATACGCAGTATTTT. The chain carries TRBV4-2 and TRBJ2-3; 7 bases fit TRBD2. V trimming: 0 bases; J trimming: 4 bases; junction bases outside the gene matches: 13. In germline, CDR1 is LGHNA, CDR2 YNFKEQ. This CDR3 region has 18 residues.